The rows below give T cell receptor beta chains drawn from one sample of a study of blood T cell repertoires in COVID-19. Data came from immunoSEQ multiplex PCR; TCRdb stores just in-frame clones and leaves some out. The profile covers some 220,000 clones, with 70% to 90% appearing a single time and about 2.5% taken by the ten largest. The sample was peripheral blood. These receptors were collected from a woman in her seventies with COVID-19, enrolled during active disease. The CDR3 runs from the conserved cysteine through the conserved F or W. Each record gives: clone size, D gene, J gene, V gene, CDR3 protein. A D gene is named only where the DNA matches it firmly. For some rows the clone size is stated as once, few or many, or as a class when expanded; others skip it.

>NA|TRBD1|TRBJ1-2|TRBV5-5
CASGQGAYGYTF
>once|NA|TRBJ1-2|TRBV19
CASTLQGSNGYTF
>NA|NA|TRBJ1-4|TRBV4-3
CASSQDKGRARGEKLFF
>NA|TRBD2|TRBJ2-1|TRBV2
CASSENPGLADSRNNEQFF
>NA|TRBD1|TRBJ1-5|TRBV11-2
CASSSGTGGGQPQHF
>NA|NA|TRBJ1-1|TRBV5-1
CASSFRGGLADTEAFF
>once|NA|TRBJ1-5|TRBV27
CASSPKGGYSNQPQHF
>NA|TRBD1|TRBJ2-3|TRBV6-2/TRBV6-3
CASSYNPGQGRTDTQYF
>NA|NA|TRBJ1-1|TRBV3-1/TRBV3-2
CASSQVGLGDTEAFF
>once|NA|TRBJ2-7|TRBV12-3/TRBV12-4
CASSRREGAEQYF
>few|NA|TRBJ1-3|TRBV18
CASSPQGEGNTIYF
>NA|NA|TRBJ1-3|TRBV12-5
CASGQTNGNTIYF
>NA|NA|TRBJ1-6|TRBV7-9
CASSSLAGSPLHF
>NA|NA|TRBJ1-1|TRBV6-5
CARRQARDTEAFF
>NA|NA|TRBJ1-4|TRBV6-1
CASVFTGSEKLFF
>once|TRBD1|TRBJ2-7|TRBV6-5
CASSYPGQGPSEQYF
>NA|NA|TRBJ2-2|TRBV5-1
CASSLDRTGELFF
>NA|TRBD1|TRBJ1-4|TRBV7-9
CASTTGDLREKLFF
>NA|TRBD2|TRBJ2-2|TRBV2
CASSLLAPITGELFF
>NA|NA|TRBJ2-1|TRBV9
CASSPRLAGYNEQFF
>NA|TRBD2|TRBJ2-1|TRBV18
CASFGSGGYNEQFF
>NA|TRBD1|TRBJ1-4|TRBV9
CASSASTGDGKKLFF
>NA|NA|TRBJ2-7|TRBV12-5
CASGLDGSYEQYF
>NA|NA|TRBJ1-2|TRBV6-4
CASSGGRDYGYTF
>once|TRBD2|TRBJ2-3|TRBV2
CASTPSTSGVTDTQYF
>NA|TRBD2|TRBJ2-1|TRBV13
CASSPRTSGRALYNEQFF
>NA|TRBD1|TRBJ2-3|TRBV2
CASSVRDSSTDTQYF
>NA|TRBD1|TRBJ2-5|TRBV6-1
CASSESPGGRETQYF
>NA|NA|TRBJ1-1|TRBV19
CASSPLGGRDEAFF
>NA|NA|TRBJ1-2|TRBV4-3
CASSQDTRGLGYTF
>NA|TRBD1|TRBJ1-3|TRBV5-1
CASSFEGGGSSGNTIYF
>NA|TRBD1|TRBJ2-7|TRBV10-1
CASSDATGAYEQYF
>NA|TRBD1|TRBJ2-3|TRBV2
CASISPGTGTDTQYF
>once|TRBD2|TRBJ2-5|TRBV3-1/TRBV3-2
CASSQVRVSGGETQYF
>NA|NA|TRBJ1-1|TRBV5-1
CASSSQGPGMNTEAFF
>NA|NA|TRBJ2-1|TRBV18
CASSDSLYNEQFF
>NA|NA|TRBJ1-2|TRBV10-3
CAISELGGHYGYTF
>NA|TRBD2|TRBJ2-1|TRBV2
CASSPRTSGSRNEQFF
>NA|TRBD1|TRBJ1-1|TRBV2
CASSEVDRVAFF
>NA|NA|TRBJ2-2|TRBV9
CASSVGHRNTGELFF
>NA|TRBD1|TRBJ2-1|TRBV19
CASSTLQGSEQFF
>NA|TRBD1|TRBJ1-3|TRBV6-6
CASSKTGAGNTIYF
>NA|NA|TRBJ2-5|TRBV6-5
CASSYHDGRLETQYF
>NA|TRBD1|TRBJ1-2|TRBV14
CASSQDQGVIGVGYTF
>NA|NA|TRBJ1-3|TRBV5-5
CASSLQGYTIYF
>NA|TRBD1|TRBJ1-5|TRBV19
CASSPDRDSFSNQPQHF